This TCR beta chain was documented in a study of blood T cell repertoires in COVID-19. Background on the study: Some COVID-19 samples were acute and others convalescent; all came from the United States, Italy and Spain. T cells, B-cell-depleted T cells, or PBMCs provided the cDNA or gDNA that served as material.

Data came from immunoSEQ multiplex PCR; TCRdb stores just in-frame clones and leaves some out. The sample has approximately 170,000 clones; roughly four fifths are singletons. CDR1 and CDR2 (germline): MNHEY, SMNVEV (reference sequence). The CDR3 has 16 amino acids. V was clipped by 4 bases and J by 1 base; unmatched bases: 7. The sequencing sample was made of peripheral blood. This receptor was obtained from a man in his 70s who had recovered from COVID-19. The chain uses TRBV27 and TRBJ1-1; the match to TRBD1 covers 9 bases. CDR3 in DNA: TGTGCCAGCAGTTCAAGGGGGACAGGGCGGAACACTGAAGCTTTCTTT. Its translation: CASSSRGTGRNTEAFF.